The next 15 T cell receptor beta chains were all read from a single sample in a study of cytomegalovirus exposure and HLA in healthy donors. The PCR made use of 60 Vbeta and 13 Jbeta primers. Assay used: immunoSEQ multiplex PCR; TCRdb lists only in-frame clones, some missing. The table records about 140,000 clones, roughly 65% of them present only once. Input material: PBMCs. Receptor source: a woman aged 30 to 39 in good health and CMV-seronegative.

This clone was observed a few times. The V call is TRBV29-1, the J call TRBJ2-7, with D hard to call. Germline lookup yields CDR1 SQVTM and CDR2 ANQGSEA. This CDR3 spans 12 amino acids. V was pared by 1 base and J by 4 bases, with 8 bases between. CDR3 amino acids: CSVEGPRYEQYF. The CDR3 DNA reads as TGCAGCGTTGAAGGCCCCAGGTACGAGCAGTACTTC.

V and J are TRBV4-1 and TRBJ2-2; the match to TRBD2 covers 12 bases. The CDR3 runs to 20 residues. J lost 2 bases, V lost 3 bases, and 13 bases had no gene match. Per germline, CDR1 MGHRA and CDR2 YSYEKL. CDR3 sequence reads: CASSHPSALAGGRNTGELFF. For the CDR3, the DNA is TGCGCCAGCAGCCATCCTTCGGCGCTAGCGGGAGGGCGTAACACCGGGGAGCTGTTTTTT.

The chain carries TRBV4-1 and TRBJ1-2; weak D call: TRBD1 (5 bases). CDR3 length: 17 residues. V dropped 0 bases and J dropped 7 bases, with 21 bases sitting between them. Germline assignment: CDR1 MGHRA and CDR2 YSYEKL. Here the CDR3 DNA reads TGCGCCAGCAGCCAAGATAGAATTGGACAAGGAAGAGGTGGCTACACCTTC. Translation: CASSQDRIGQGRGGYTF.

V and J are TRBV5-1 and TRBJ2-7, with 12 bases that match TRBD2. The trim removed 3 bases at V and 4 bases at J, leaving 8 bases unmatched. Germline CDR1 and CDR2: SGHRS and YFSETQ. The CDR3 loop spans 16 amino acids. In DNA, the CDR3 is TGCGCCAGCAGCTACACTAGCGGGAGGTCAGGATACGAGCAGTACTTC. This encodes CASSYTSGRSGYEQYF. Together with reference TRBV5-1 and TRBJ2-7, the CDR3 gives the full variable domain: KAGVTQTPRYLIKTRGQQVTLSCSPISGHRSVSWYQQTPGQGLQFLFEYFSETQRNKGNFPGRFSGRQFSNSRSEMNVSTLELGDSALYLCASSYTSGRSGYEQYFGPGTRLTVT.

The V call is TRBV30, the J call TRBJ1-2; 8 positions match TRBD1. From germline, CDR1 is GTSNPN and CDR2 SVGIG (reference sequence). The V and J ends lost 1 base and 8 bases, in that order; junction bases with no gene match: 12. There are 15 residues in the CDR3. CDR3: CAWSASSRTGSGYTF. The CDR3 DNA follows: TGTGCCTGGAGTGCCTCTTCACGGACAGGGAGCGGCTACACCTTC.

CDR3 loop: CASSFYRGLADTQYF. The CDR3 nucleotides are TGTGCCAGCAGCTTCTACAGGGGGCTTGCAGATACGCAGTATTTT. The chain joins TRBV5-8 to TRBJ2-3; 9 nucleotides match TRBD1. The CDR3 loop spans 15 amino acids. From germline, CDR1 is SGHTS and CDR2 YDEGEE. V shed 2 bases and J 4 bases; nucleotides not matched to a gene: 5.

The J gene is TRBJ2-1, the V gene TRBV7-9; D perhaps matches TRBD1 (6 bases). CDR1 and CDR2 (germline): SEHNR, FQNEAQ (reference sequence). The CDR3 loop spans 17 amino acids. The V and J ends lost 4 bases and 0 bases respectively, with 16 bases between them. In DNA form, the CDR3 reads TGTGCCAGCAGCTCGACACGACAGGTTAGCTCCTACAATGAGCAGTTCTTC. It is translated as CASSSTRQVSSYNEQFF.

The CDR3 DNA reads as TGTGCCAGCTCCGGGACTAGTGGCGAAAAACTGTTTTTT. Translating gives CASSGTSGEKLFF. The gene calls are TRBV18 and TRBJ1-4; tentatively, D is TRBD1 (5 bases). CDR1 and CDR2 from the germline V gene are KGHSH and LQKENI. This CDR3 has 13 amino acids. V was cut by 6 bases and J by 8 bases, with 13 bases left in between.

V gene TRBV10-1 combines with J gene TRBJ2-3; TRBD2 agrees at 14 bases. The CDR3 has 18 residues. From germline, CDR1 is WNHNN and CDR2 SYGVQD (reference sequence). V shed 4 bases, J shed 2 bases, and the junction held 8 bases outside the gene matches. The CDR3 reads CASSGGTSGSSFTDTQYF. The CDR3 coding sequence is TGCGCCAGCAGTGGCGGGACTAGCGGGAGCTCCTTCACAGATACGCAGTATTTT.

This sequence joins TRBV7-8 and TRBJ2-1; D is unresolved. Between the trimmed V and J ends, which lost 5 bases and 5 bases, there was a span of 7 bases. This CDR3 contains 12 residues. Germline V gives CDR1 SGHVS, CDR2 FQNEAQ. DNA of the CDR3: TGTGCCAGCAGCCCCGGTAACAATGAGCAGTTCTTC. This codes for CASSPGNNEQFF.

This clone has just one count. The chain joins TRBV29-1 to TRBJ1-1, with no clear D. V lost 5 bases and J lost 0, with 13 bases in between. The CDR3 spans 14 residues. CDR1 is SQVTM and CDR2 is ANQGSEA in the germline V gene. The CDR3 spells CSVSGPVLNTEAFF. In nucleotides, the CDR3 is TGCAGCGTTTCGGGTCCAGTATTGAACACTGAAGCTTTCTTT.

This clone has more than one count but fewer than ten. At one end the junction does not follow the germline gene, possibly because of a read error. The rearrangement uses TRBV7-7 and TRBJ2-5; maybe TRBD1 (6 bases). The CDR3 sequence is 15 residues long. In germline, CDR1 is SSHAT, CDR2 FNYEAQ (reference sequence). As DNA, the CDR3 is TGTGCTAGCAGCGCGGCCGGGACACCTCAAGAGACCCAGTACTTC. It is translated as CASSAAGTPQETQYF.

The rearrangement links TRBV6-5 to TRBJ2-7; TRBD1 agrees at 9 bases. This CDR3 region has 14 residues. Germline V gives CDR1 MNHEY, CDR2 SVGAGI. The ends lost 5 bases at V and 4 bases at J; junction bases unmatched: 6. The CDR3 bases are TGTGCCAGCAGTGACTTGACAGGGGGATACGAGCAGTACGTC. Its protein is CASSDLTGGYEQYV.

V usage is TRBV13 and J usage is TRBJ2-2; 10 bases are a match to TRBD1. The V gene's germline CDR1 is PRHDT and CDR2 FYEKMQ (reference sequence). The CDR3 sequence is 18 residues long. The J segment lost 10 bases and the V segment lost 2 bases, leaving 16 bases of the junction unmatched. CDR3 amino acids: CASSLIPGQGYLRTELFF. The CDR3 region has the DNA TGTGCCAGCAGCTTAATACCGGGACAGGGGTACTTGAGGACGGAGCTGTTTTTT.

This sequence joins TRBV10-1 and TRBJ2-4; maybe TRBD2 (6 bases). V lost 4 bases, J lost 0 bases, and 19 bases lay in between. Germline values: CDR1 WNHNN, CDR2 SYGVQD (reference sequence). The CDR3 contains 18 residues. The CDR3 DNA is TGCGCCAGCAGTGGAGGAGGGATCAGTGTTCTAGCCAAAAACATTCAGTACTTC. It translates to CASSGGGISVLAKNIQYF.